Each of the 8 T cell receptor beta chains below was sequenced from the same sample in a study of blood T cell repertoires in COVID-19. The data were produced by immunoSEQ multiplex PCR, yet TCRdb's version contains in-frame clones alone and is incomplete. The sample has tens of thousands of clones; around 80% are singletons. The sample comprised peripheral blood. All receptors derive from a man aged 50 to 60 with COVID-19, enrolled during active disease.

The chain carries TRBV30 and TRBJ2-4; 11 bases line up with TRBD1. Trimming removed 3 bases from V and 9 bases from J; junction bases left unmatched: 16. Germline lookup yields CDR1 GTSNPN and CDR2 SVGIG (reference sequence). This CDR3 is 17 amino acids long. The CDR3 region has the DNA TGTGCCTGGAGCCCCATAGGGTTGGGACAGGGGGTCGCCATTCAGTACTTC. Protein product: CAWSPIGLGQGVAIQYF.

This clone was counted between two and nine times. The chain joins TRBV7-9 to TRBJ1-6; possible D gene TRBD1, 6 bases. CDR1 is SEHNR and CDR2 is FQNEAQ in the germline V gene (reference sequence). This CDR3 contains 16 residues. The V gene lost 4 bases and the J gene lost 5 bases, with 15 bases spanning the gap. CDR3 in DNA: TGTGCCAGCAGCTCCCAGACAGGCAGGGATAATTCACCCCTCCACTTT. This translates into CASSSQTGRDNSPLHF.

This chain uses TRBV7-6 with TRBJ1-6; TRBD1 matches 8 bases. CDR1 is SGHVS, CDR2 FNYEAQ, per germline. This CDR3 contains 15 residues. Trimming removed 1 base from V and 10 bases from J; junction bases left unmatched: 6. Here the CDR3 reads CASSLGQGKSSPLHF. CDR3 coding DNA: TGTGCCAGCAGCTTAGGACAGGGGAAGTCGTCACCCCTCCACTTT.

The chain couples TRBV11-3 to TRBJ2-1; TRBD1 matches at 9 bases. Germline V CDR1 and CDR2: SGHNT, YENEEA. Trimming at V came to 5 bases and at J to 8 bases, leaving 4 bases not matched to a gene. The CDR3 sequence is 13 residues long. This CDR3 reads CASSPDRGDEQFF. CDR3 DNA sequence: TGTGCCAGCAGCCCGGACAGGGGCGATGAGCAGTTCTTC. Together with reference TRBV11-3 and TRBJ2-1, the CDR3 gives the full variable domain: EAGVVQSPRYKIIEKKQPVAFWCNPISGHNTLYWYLQNLGQGPELLIRYENEEAVDDSQLPKDRFSAERLKGVDSTLKIQPAELGDSAVYLCASSPDRGDEQFFGPGTRLTVL.

This chain uses TRBV7-6 with TRBJ1-6; 7 bases are a match to TRBD1. CDR1 is SGHVS, CDR2 FNYEAQ, per germline. Losses at the gene ends were 5 bases for V and 5 bases for J; bases not matched to a gene: 6. The CDR3 spans 15 residues. CDR3 nucleotide sequence: TGTGCCAGCAGCCCTCGACAGGGAAATAATTCACCCCTCCACTTT. It yields the protein CASSPRQGNNSPLHF.

This clone was picked up one time. The chain combines TRBV9 with TRBJ2-2; a possible D gene is TRBD2 (5 bases). The CDR3 totals 13 residues. Germline V lookup: CDR1 SGDLS, CDR2 YYNGEE. V was cut by 7 bases and J by 1 base, with 8 bases left in between. The CDR3 region is CASEEVNTGELFF. The CDR3 region has the DNA TGTGCCAGCGAGGAGGTGAACACCGGGGAGCTGTTTTTT.

The V and J genes are TRBV5-6 and TRBJ2-7, with TRBD1 as a possible D gene (7 bases). Germline-derived CDR1 and CDR2 are SGHDT and YYEEEE. CDR3 length equals 15 residues. The V end was cut by 1 base, the J end by 4 bases, with 15 bases between. The CDR3 spells CASSLLATGRYEQYF. In DNA, the CDR3 is TGTGCCAGCAGCTTGCTCGCGACAGGGAGGTACGAGCAGTACTTC. The full variable domain, rest sourced from reference TRBV5-6 and TRBJ2-7, is DAGVTQSPTHLIKTRGQQVTLRCSPKSGHDTVSWYQQALGQGPQFIFQYYEEEERQRGNFPDRFSGHQFPNYSSELNVNALLLGDSALYLCASSLLATGRYEQYFGPGTRLTVT.

The chain uses TRBV11-2 and TRBJ1-3; 7 nucleotides agree with TRBD1. The CDR3 is made up of 15 amino acids. J lost 4 bases, V lost 2 bases, and 5 bases had no gene match. Germline V lookup: CDR1 SGHAT, CDR2 FQNNGV. The CDR3 DNA sequence: TGTGCCAGCAGCTTATCCCCAGGGGGGGGAAACACCATATATTTT. It is translated as CASSLSPGGGNTIYF. The variable domain in full, with the rest retrieved from reference TRBV11-2 and TRBJ1-3, is EAGVAQSPRYKIIEKRQSVAFWCNPISGHATLYWYQQILGQGPKLLIQFQNNGVVDDSQLPKDRFSAERLKGVDSTLKIQPAKLEDSAVYLCASSLSPGGGNTIYFGEGSWLTVV.